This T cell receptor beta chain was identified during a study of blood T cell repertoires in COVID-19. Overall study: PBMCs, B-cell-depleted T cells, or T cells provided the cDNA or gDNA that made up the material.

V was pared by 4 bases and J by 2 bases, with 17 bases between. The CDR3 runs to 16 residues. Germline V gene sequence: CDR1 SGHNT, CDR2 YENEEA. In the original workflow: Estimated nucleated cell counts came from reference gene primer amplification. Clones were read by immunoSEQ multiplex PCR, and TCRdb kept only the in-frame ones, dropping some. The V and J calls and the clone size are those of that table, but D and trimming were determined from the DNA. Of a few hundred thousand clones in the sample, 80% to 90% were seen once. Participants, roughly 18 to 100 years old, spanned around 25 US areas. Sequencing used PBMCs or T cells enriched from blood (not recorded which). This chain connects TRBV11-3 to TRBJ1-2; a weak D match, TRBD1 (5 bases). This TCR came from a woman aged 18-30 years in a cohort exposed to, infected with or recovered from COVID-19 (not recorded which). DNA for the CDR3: TGTGCCAGCAGCTATCGCGGGGGAGCGACCAACTATGGCTACACCTTC. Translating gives CASSYRGGATNYGYTF.